This T cell receptor beta chain was recovered during a study of CD8 T cells in Susac syndrome. This CDR3 spans 15 amino acids. The trim removed 6 bases at V and 2 bases at J, leaving 12 bases unmatched. Per the germline V gene, CDR1 is SQVTM and CDR2 is ANQGSEA. RNA in amounts of roughly 0.5 to 1 ug was reverse transcribed with random hexamers. TCRdb passed the immunoSEQ multiplex PCR reads through MiXCR, listing each CDR3 protein once. The sample lists 230,000 or so distinct CDR3 sequences; 95% were seen once. The receptor was derived from a human donor with multiple sclerosis. The sample was CD4+ T cells from PBMCs. V gene TRBV29-1 combines with J gene TRBJ2-7; 8 bases agree with TRBD2. CDR3 nucleotides: TGCAGCGTAAGACTCGTAGCGGGGCGGACCTACGAGCAGTACTTC. Protein sequence: CSVRLVAGRTYEQYF.